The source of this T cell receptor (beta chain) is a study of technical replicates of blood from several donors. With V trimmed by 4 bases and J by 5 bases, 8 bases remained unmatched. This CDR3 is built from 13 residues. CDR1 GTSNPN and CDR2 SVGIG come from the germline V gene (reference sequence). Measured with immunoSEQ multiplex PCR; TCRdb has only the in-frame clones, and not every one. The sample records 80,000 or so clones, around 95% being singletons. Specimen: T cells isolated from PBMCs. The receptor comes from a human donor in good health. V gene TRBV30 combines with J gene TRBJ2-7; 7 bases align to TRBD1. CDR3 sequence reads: CAWNRDSRNEQYF. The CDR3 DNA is TGTGCCTGGAATAGGGACAGTAGGAACGAGCAGTACTTC.